This TCR beta chain was recorded in a study of Ad26.COV2.S vaccination and SARS-CoV-2 variants. Study-level results: Spike-specific TCR breadth ran higher among vaccine recipients than placebo recipients.

Concerning this clone itself: Its antigen is still unknown.

The sample's treatment: about 20 received Ad26.COV2.S at low or high dose, single or two shots; 5 received placebo; per-sample allocation not given. The samples were gathered on day 63 after the first injection of vaccine or placebo. Method: immunoSEQ multiplex PCR; TCRdb's copy keeps in-frame clones and lacks some. The sample shows just under 250,000 clones, roughly 88% of them seen only once. This clonotype originated in a person aged 18-65 years who received the Ad26.COV2.S COVID-19 vaccine or a placebo. This material consisted of peripheral blood, taken in a trial of Ad26.COV2.S vaccine versus placebo.

In DNA form, the CDR3 reads TGCAGCGTTGTTCCGGGGACAGATACGCAGTATTTT. Its protein product is CSVVPGTDTQYF. The J gene is TRBJ2-3, the V gene TRBV29-1, with a tentative D call TRBD2 (5 bases). Germline V CDR1 and CDR2: SQVTM, ANQGSEA. The length of the CDR3 is 12 residues. V dropped 4 bases and J dropped 3 bases, with 8 bases sitting between them.